This note documents a single T cell receptor beta chain sequence. Its specificity is not known. The record originates from a study of cytomegalovirus exposure and HLA in healthy donors. As for the study in general: Earlier, 110 million or so unique TCR beta sequences were recovered from around 200 million T cells by an analysis.

Whole-study findings and limits: Among the most significant clusters, several appeared linked to common viral pathogens in a later analysis. The authors listed 150 or so TCR beta chains as cytomegalovirus-associated. One cluster of highly shared sequence variants probably arose as a sequencing artifact.

Germline V gene lookup returns CDR1 GTSNPN and CDR2 SVGIG (reference sequence). J was trimmed by 1 base and V by 5 bases; bases with no gene match: 1. This CDR3 region has 14 residues. 60 Vbeta and 13 Jbeta primers were used in PCR. The table came from immunoSEQ multiplex PCR; TCRdb's copy has only in-frame clones and leaves some out. The sample shows some 180,000 clones, 75% to 85% of them seen only once. The receptor was isolated from a woman between 50 and 59 years old in good health and CMV-seronegative. Sequencing was carried out using PBMCs. This chain connects TRBV30 to TRBJ2-3, with 12 nucleotides matching TRBD2. In DNA, the CDR3 is TGTGCCTGGGGACTAGCGGGACGCACAGATACGCAGTATTTT. Residues: CAWGLAGRTDTQYF.